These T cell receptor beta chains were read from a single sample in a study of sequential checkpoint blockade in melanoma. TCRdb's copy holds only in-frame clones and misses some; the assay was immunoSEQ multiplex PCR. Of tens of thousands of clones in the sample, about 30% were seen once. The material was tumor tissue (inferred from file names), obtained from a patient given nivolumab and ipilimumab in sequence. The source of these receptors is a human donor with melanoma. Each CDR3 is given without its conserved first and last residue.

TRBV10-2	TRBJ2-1	ASSGGNAYNEQF
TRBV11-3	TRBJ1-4	ASSVGTGVEKLF
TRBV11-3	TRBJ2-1	ASSLRIGGVSHEEQF
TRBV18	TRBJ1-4	ASSPVPRVLEGNEKLF
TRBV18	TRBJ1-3	ASSPSGSPSGNTIY
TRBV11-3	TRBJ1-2	ASSPISGTTNYGYT
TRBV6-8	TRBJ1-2	ASSNFGNGYT
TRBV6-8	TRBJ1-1	ASSRRESNTEAF
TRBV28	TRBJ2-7	ASRSRDRDLSEQY
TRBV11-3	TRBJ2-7	ASSLGGQGLYEQY
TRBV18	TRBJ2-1	ASSPQRGGRNEQF
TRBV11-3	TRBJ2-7	ASSTAGGLFNEQY
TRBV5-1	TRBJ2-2	ASSLFTPNTGELF
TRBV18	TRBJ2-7	ASSPSVYEQY
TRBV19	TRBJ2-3	ASRGGTTDTQY
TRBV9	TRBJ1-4	ASRTDSTNEKLF
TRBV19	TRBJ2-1	ASSTGPPNEQF
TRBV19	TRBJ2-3	ASSPRTSGGADTQY
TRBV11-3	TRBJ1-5	ASSLRDRSNQPQH
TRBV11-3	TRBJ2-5	ASSPLAGGSAETQY
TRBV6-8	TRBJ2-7	ASRGWGATKAGEGEQY
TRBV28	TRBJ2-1	ASSRDRANEQF
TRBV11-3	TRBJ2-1	ASSSPSLVGQPNEQF
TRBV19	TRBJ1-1	ASRTDDEDTEAF
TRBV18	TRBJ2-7	ASSPPSLAAGGEQY
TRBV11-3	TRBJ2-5	ASSSLRGGETQY
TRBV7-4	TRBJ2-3	ASSSTGPNTQY
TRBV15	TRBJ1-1	ATSRDSPNTEAF
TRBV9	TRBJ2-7	ASSSRQDYEQY
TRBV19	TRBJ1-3	ATIGTRQGNTIY
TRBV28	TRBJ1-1	ASSRSRGQTEAF
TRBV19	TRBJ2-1	ASTPSAGTRAYNEQF
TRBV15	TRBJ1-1	ATSRGGSGQGIAAF
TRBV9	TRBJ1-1	ASSEEGVINTEAF
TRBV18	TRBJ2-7	ASSPRTDTYEQY
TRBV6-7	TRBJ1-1	ASRGYGEAF
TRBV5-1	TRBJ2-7	ASSFSGTSGRRSYEQY
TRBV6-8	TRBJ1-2	ASSYSRGFAGYT
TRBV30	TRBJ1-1	AWSVRDGTEAF
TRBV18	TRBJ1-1	ASSPGDAAEAF
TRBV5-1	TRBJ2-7	ASSLSPSGNSYEQY
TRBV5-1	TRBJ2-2	ASSLTGNTGELF
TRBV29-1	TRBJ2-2	SVRLAGRTGELF
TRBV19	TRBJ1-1	ASTYRGFDTEAF
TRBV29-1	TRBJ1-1	SVNEGFGTEAF
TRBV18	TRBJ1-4	ASSPPEGKLF
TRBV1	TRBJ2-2	ASSQSENRNTGELF
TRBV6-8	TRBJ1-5	ASSYSSEGGGSNQPQH
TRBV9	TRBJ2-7	ASSELGQPGLYEQY
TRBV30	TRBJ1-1	AWSVGGPNTEAF
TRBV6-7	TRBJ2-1	ASSSQGVHEQF
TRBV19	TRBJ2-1	ASSRPSQYNEQF
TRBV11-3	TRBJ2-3	ASSLSGPLPDTQY
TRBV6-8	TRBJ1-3	ASSRTTGNTIY
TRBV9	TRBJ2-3	ASSPGPTDTQY